The rows below give T cell receptor beta chains drawn from one sample of a study of PD-L1 blockade in urothelial cancer. The method was immunoSEQ multiplex PCR; TCRdb's version includes in-frame clones alone and lacks a portion of them. Of tens of thousands of clones in the sample, about 72% were seen once. Sequences were derived from PBMCs, sampled around atezolizumab (anti-PD-L1) treatment. Every receptor here comes from a man aged 70 or older with urothelial cancer. The CDR3 runs from the conserved cysteine through the conserved F or W. D genes are given only for firm matches. Expanded clones get a size class; other rows say once, few or many, or leave the size out.

d_call clone_size j_call v_call cdr3_nt cdr3_aa
NA NA TRBJ2-1 TRBV7-8 TGTGCCAGCAGCTTAGCGGGGAGCGGGAATGAGCAGTTCTTC CASSLAGSGNEQFF
TRBD1 once TRBJ1-6 TRBV5-1 TGCGCCAGCAGCTTTAGACAGGGCGCAGGGTCACCCCTCCACTTT CASSFRQGAGSPLHF
NA NA TRBJ1-2 TRBV12-5 TGTGCTAGTGGTTTGGGCACCCCCGGGGGGGCTGGTGGCTACACCTTC CASGLGTPGGAGGYTF
TRBD1 NA TRBJ1-1 TRBV27 TGTGCCAGCAGCTCCTCCCCCGGCAGGGGGAAAGCTTTCTTT CASSSSPGRGKAFF
NA NA TRBJ2-5 TRBV19 TGTGCCAGTAGTAAGTCCCGCGTCCCCCAAGAGACCCAGTACTTC CASSKSRVPQETQYF
NA NA TRBJ2-1 TRBV11-2 TGTGCCAGCAGCCCCACAGGGATGGGGCTAAGCTCCTACAATGAGCAGTTCTTC CASSPTGMGLSSYNEQFF
TRBD2 NA TRBJ2-3 TRBV6-1 TGTGCCAGCAGTCGACTAGCGGGGGGCACAGATACGCAGTATTTT CASSRLAGGTDTQYF
TRBD1 once TRBJ1-5 TRBV5-1 TGCGCCAGCAGCTCAACAGGGGAGCGCAATCAGCCCCAGCATTTT CASSSTGERNQPQHF
TRBD1 NA TRBJ1-4 TRBV27 TGTGCCAGCAGGCCACAGGGGGATAATGAAAAACTGTTTTTT CASRPQGDNEKLFF
TRBD1 NA TRBJ1-1 TRBV7-9 TGTGCCAGCAGCTTAACCGTGGCAGGGGGGGAAGCTTTCTTT CASSLTVAGGEAFF
TRBD1 NA TRBJ1-5 TRBV5-6 TGTGCCAGCAGCCTCGGACAGGGCCCCAATCAGCCCCAGCATTTT CASSLGQGPNQPQHF
NA NA TRBJ2-1 TRBV29-1 TGCAGCGTTGCCCACGGGGATGAGCAGTTCTTC CSVAHGDEQFF
NA NA TRBJ1-1 TRBV9 TGTGCCAGCAGTCTAGGAAACATGAACACTGAAGCTTTCTTT CASSLGNMNTEAFF
TRBD1 NA TRBJ1-2 TRBV7-9 TGTGCCAGCAGCGACTTAGGGGGCCCCCCTGATGGCTACACCTTC CASSDLGGPPDGYTF
NA few TRBJ1-6 TRBV25-1 TGTGCCAGCAGGCCGGGGGGCCGGAATTCACCCCTCCACTTT CASRPGGRNSPLHF
NA NA TRBJ2-7 TRBV2 TGTGCCAGCAGTGTGGACGGGGACCGGGGGGAGCAGTACTTC CASSVDGDRGEQYF
TRBD2 NA TRBJ2-2 TRBV7-8 TGTGCCAGCAGCTTTTGGCCTAGCGGGAGTACCGGGGAGCTGTTTTTT CASSFWPSGSTGELFF
TRBD1 few TRBJ2-7 TRBV15 TGTGCCACCAGCAGCCTGGACAGGACCTACGAGCAGTACTTC CATSSLDRTYEQYF
NA once TRBJ2-2 TRBV7-2 TGTGCCAGCAGTCCCCCCCCAGAGGCCCGGGTGCTGTTTTTT CASSPPPEARVLFF
NA NA TRBJ1-5 TRBV27 TGTGCCAGCAGTTTTGGGCCTGGGCGCCCAAGTCAGCCCCAGCATTTT CASSFGPGRPSQPQHF
TRBD2 NA TRBJ2-7 TRBV19 TGTGCCAGTTCCTTGATAGCGGGTTCCTACGAGCAGTACTTC CASSLIAGSYEQYF
TRBD1 few TRBJ1-5 TRBV2 TGTGCCAGCAGCAGGACAGGGTTTGATAGCAATCAGCCCCAGCATTTT CASSRTGFDSNQPQHF
TRBD2 NA TRBJ2-7 TRBV11-3 TGTGCCAGCAGCTTAGAGGTTTCTAGCGGCTACGAGCAGTACTTC CASSLEVSSGYEQYF
NA NA TRBJ2-7 TRBV2 TGTGCCAGCAGTGAAGATCCGGTTGGCGAGCAGTACTTC CASSEDPVGEQYF
TRBD1 NA TRBJ1-5 TRBV19 TGTGCCAGTAGTGCCGGGACAGGGTACCACAATCAGCCCCAGCATTTT CASSAGTGYHNQPQHF
NA few TRBJ1-6 TRBV6-5 TGTGCCAGCAGAGTGGGAGGGGATCGTTCACCCCTCCACTTT CASRVGGDRSPLHF
TRBD1 NA TRBJ1-1 TRBV19 TGTGCCAGTAACGCGGACAGGGTGGGGACTGAAGCTTTCTTT CASNADRVGTEAFF
NA NA TRBJ2-4 TRBV5-6 TGTGCCAGCAGCTTTGGCGGGGTAGCCAAAAACATTCAGTACTTC CASSFGGVAKNIQYF
TRBD1 NA TRBJ1-2 TRBV11-1 TGTGCCAGCAGCCAAGATTTAGGACAGGGAGGCGGCTACACCTTC CASSQDLGQGGGYTF
TRBD1 few TRBJ2-7 TRBV7-9 TGTGCCAGCAGCTCCGGACAGGGTTTTACCTACGAGCAGTACTTC CASSSGQGFTYEQYF
TRBD1 NA TRBJ1-2 TRBV7-2 TGTGCCAGCAGCTTAAGACAGGGGGCTAACTATGGCTACACCTTC CASSLRQGANYGYTF
NA NA TRBJ1-1 TRBV28 TGTGCCAGCAGCCGGGGGGGGTATGAAGCTTTCTTT CASSRGGYEAFF
NA NA TRBJ2-7 TRBV18 TGTGCCAGCTCACCACGGAAAGACAGCCTTACCTACGAGCAGTACTTC CASSPRKDSLTYEQYF
NA NA TRBJ2-2 TRBV9 TGTGCCAGCACTCCCTGGGCGGGACGTTCGAACACCGGGGAGCTGTTTTTT CASTPWAGRSNTGELFF
NA NA TRBJ2-2 TRBV5-5 TGTGCCAGCAGCTTGGCCGGGGGGCGTAAAACCGGGGAGCTGTTTTTT CASSLAGGRKTGELFF
TRBD2 NA TRBJ2-6 TRBV10-3 TGTGCCATCAGTGAGTCGATTGGTAGGGCGGGGGGCGCGGGCGCTGGGGCCAACGTCCTGACTTTC CAISESIGRAGGAGAGANVLTF
NA NA TRBJ2-3 TRBV6-5 TGTGCCAGCAGTAGGGGTGGGGACACAGATACGCAGTATTTT CASSRGGDTDTQYF
NA NA TRBJ1-2 TRBV5-1 TGCGCCAGCAGCTTGAGAAGGGGAGGCGATGATGGCTACACCTTC CASSLRRGGDDGYTF
NA NA TRBJ1-4 TRBV6-6 TGTGCCAGCAGTTACTCGGGCTCTAATGAAAAACTGTTTTTT CASSYSGSNEKLFF
TRBD1 NA TRBJ1-4 TRBV10-3 TGTGCCATCAGTAATGGCCTGGGACAGAGAAATGAAAAACTGTTTTTT CAISNGLGQRNEKLFF
NA NA TRBJ1-6 TRBV6-5 TGTGCCAGCACTAGCTCCTATAATTCACCCCTCCACTTT CASTSSYNSPLHF
TRBD2 NA TRBJ2-1 TRBV5-1 TGCGCCAGCAGCGAAACTAGCGGGAGGGACAATGAGCAGTTCTTC CASSETSGRDNEQFF
TRBD1 NA TRBJ2-2 TRBV9 TGTGCCAGCAACCGACAGGGAAACACCGGGGAGCTGTTTTTT CASNRQGNTGELFF
TRBD2 NA TRBJ2-7 TRBV28 TGTGCCAGCAGCCCGATAGGTGACTGGAGCGGGAGGGAGATCTACGAGCAGTACTTC CASSPIGDWSGREIYEQYF
TRBD1 NA TRBJ1-1 TRBV18 TGTGCCAGCTCACCTTTGGGACAGGGGATGACTGAAGCTTTCTTT CASSPLGQGMTEAFF
TRBD1 once TRBJ2-2 TRBV7-7 TGTGCCAGCAGGCATGACAGGGCGGAAACCGGGGAGCTGTTTTTT CASRHDRAETGELFF
NA NA TRBJ2-1 TRBV30 TGTGCCTGCTGGGACAGGGACGGTACGGGCGGGAGGGTGAATGAGCAGTTCTTC CACWDRDGTGGRVNEQFF
NA NA TRBJ2-5 TRBV5-6 TGTGCCAGCAGCTCCCGGGGGAGGGGGTCAGAGACCCAGTACTTC CASSSRGRGSETQYF
NA NA TRBJ2-7 TRBV27 TGTGCCAGCAGTTTACGGCAGGGATCGTCCTACGAGCAGTACTTC CASSLRQGSSYEQYF
TRBD2 NA TRBJ2-1 TRBV7-2 TGTGCCAGCAGCTTACGGCAGAGCCGGGGGGGCCCCTACAATGAGCAGTTCTTC CASSLRQSRGGPYNEQFF
TRBD1 few TRBJ1-2 TRBV9 TGTGCCAGCAGCCCAGACCTTGACAGGGGGCTGGATGGCTACACCTTC CASSPDLDRGLDGYTF
TRBD2 NA TRBJ2-5 TRBV5-4 TGTGCCAGCAGCTTCGCGGGGGGGCGGGAGACCCAGTACTTC CASSFAGGRETQYF
NA NA TRBJ1-1 TRBV5-1 TGCGCCAGCAGCTTGGTGGGCAGGGCGAACACTGAAGCTTTCTTT CASSLVGRANTEAFF